This TCR beta chain was captured in a study of vaccination effects on CD4 cells after COVID-19. Study in general: Researchers obtained post-vaccine samples at a median of 72 days past the second dose.

V lost 0 bases to trimming and J lost 5 bases, with 14 bases between them. The germline V gene encodes CDR1 SGDLS and CDR2 YYNGEE. The CDR3 loop spans 15 amino acids. Antigen-specific CD4+ T cell clonotypes were called by their expansion after viral peptide-pool culture in ViraFEST. Culture proceeded for roughly ten days, and CD4+ T cells were then isolated. The person acquired a PCR-confirmed SARS-CoV-2 infection between March and December 2020. Of the BNT162b2 and mRNA-1273 vaccines, participants received two doses of one or the other. The table lists this clone with a few counts. No antigen is known for it. Clones were read by immunoSEQ multiplex PCR, and TCRdb kept only the in-frame ones, dropping some. Altogether fewer than 15,000 clones are present, 73% being singletons, with the ten largest covering 33%.

The rearrangement uses TRBV9 and TRBJ2-5; D is ambiguous. The input for sequencing was CD4+ T cells from PBMCs cultured with HCoV-NL63 spike peptides, taken after COVID-19 vaccination. This sequence was found in a human donor who had a prior SARS-CoV-2 infection. The chain's CDR3 is CASSVGSRVSETQYF. The CDR3 DNA follows: TGTGCCAGCAGCGTAGGATCAAGGGTTAGCGAGACCCAGTACTTC.